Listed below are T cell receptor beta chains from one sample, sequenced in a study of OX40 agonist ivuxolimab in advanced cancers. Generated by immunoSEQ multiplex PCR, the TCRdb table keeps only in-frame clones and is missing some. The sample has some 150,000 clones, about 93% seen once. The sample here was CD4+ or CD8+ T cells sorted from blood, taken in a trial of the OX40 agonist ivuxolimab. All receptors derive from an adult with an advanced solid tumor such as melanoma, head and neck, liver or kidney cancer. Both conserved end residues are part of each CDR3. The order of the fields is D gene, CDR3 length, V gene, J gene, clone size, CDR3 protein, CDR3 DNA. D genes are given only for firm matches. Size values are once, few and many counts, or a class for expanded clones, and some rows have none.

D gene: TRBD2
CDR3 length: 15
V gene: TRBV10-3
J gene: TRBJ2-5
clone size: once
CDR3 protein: CAISGPSGRSGTQYF
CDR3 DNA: TGTGCCATCAGTGGGCCTAGCGGGAGATCTGGGACCCAGTACTTC

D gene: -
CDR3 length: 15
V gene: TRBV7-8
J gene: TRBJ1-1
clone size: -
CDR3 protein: CASSGHTYGNTEAFF
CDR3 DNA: TGTGCCAGCAGCGGACACACCTATGGGAACACTGAAGCTTTCTTT

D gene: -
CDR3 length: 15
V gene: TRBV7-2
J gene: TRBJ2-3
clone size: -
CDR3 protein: CASSPMGFSTDTQYF
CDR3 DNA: TGTGCCAGCAGCCCGATGGGTTTTAGCACAGATACGCAGTATTTT

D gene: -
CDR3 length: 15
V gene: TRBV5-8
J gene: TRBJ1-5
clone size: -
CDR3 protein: CASSFSGTTNQPQHF
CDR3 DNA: TGTGCCAGCAGCTTTAGTGGGACCACCAATCAGCCCCAGCATTTT

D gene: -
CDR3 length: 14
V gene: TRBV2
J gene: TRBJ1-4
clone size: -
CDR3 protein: CASSGPGRNEKLFF
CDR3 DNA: TGTGCCAGCAGTGGGCCAGGGCGTAATGAAAAACTGTTTTTT

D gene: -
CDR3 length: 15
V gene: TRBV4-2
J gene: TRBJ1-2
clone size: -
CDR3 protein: CASSLQPDRTYGYTF
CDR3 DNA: TGTGCCAGCAGCCTTCAACCAGACAGAACCTATGGCTACACCTTC

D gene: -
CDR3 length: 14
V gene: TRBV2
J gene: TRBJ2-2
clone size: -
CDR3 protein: CASNGGRYTGELFF
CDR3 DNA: TGTGCCAGCAATGGGGGCCGGTACACCGGGGAGCTGTTTTTT

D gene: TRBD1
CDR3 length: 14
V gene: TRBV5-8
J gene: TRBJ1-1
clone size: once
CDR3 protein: CASSFDRGGTEAFF
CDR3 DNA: TGTGCCAGCAGCTTTGACAGGGGGGGAACTGAAGCTTTCTTT

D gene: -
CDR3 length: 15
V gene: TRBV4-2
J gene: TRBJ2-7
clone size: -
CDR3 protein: CASSQVGRDSYEQYF
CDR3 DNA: TGTGCCAGCAGCCAAGTTGGACGGGACTCCTACGAGCAGTACTTC

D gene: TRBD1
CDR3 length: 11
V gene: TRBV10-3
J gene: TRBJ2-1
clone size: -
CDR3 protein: CATQRTGETFF
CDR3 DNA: TGTGCCACCCAGAGGACAGGGGAAACGTTCTTC

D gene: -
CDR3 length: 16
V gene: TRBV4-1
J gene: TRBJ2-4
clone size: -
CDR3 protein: CASSQEYSSTKNIQYF
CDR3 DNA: TGCGCCAGCAGCCAAGAGTATTCCAGTACTAAAAACATTCAGTACTTC

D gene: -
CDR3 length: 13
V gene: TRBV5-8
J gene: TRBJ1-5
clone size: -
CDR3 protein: CASSLEGTQPQHF
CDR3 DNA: TGTGCCAGCAGCTTGGAAGGGACTCAGCCCCAGCATTTT

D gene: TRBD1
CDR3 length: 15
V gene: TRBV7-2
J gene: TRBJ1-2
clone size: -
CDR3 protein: CASSSGTGGARGYTF
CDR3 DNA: TGTGCCAGCAGCTCAGGGACAGGGGGCGCACGGGGCTACACCTTC

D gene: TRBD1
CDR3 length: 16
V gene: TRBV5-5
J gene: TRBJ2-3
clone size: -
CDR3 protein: CASSLGQGLGTDTQYF
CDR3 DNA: TGTGCCAGCAGCTTGGGACAGGGTTTAGGCACAGATACGCAGTATTTT

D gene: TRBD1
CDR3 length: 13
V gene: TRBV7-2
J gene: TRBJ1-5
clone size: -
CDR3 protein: CASSPTGYQPQHF
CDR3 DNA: TGTGCCAGCAGCCCGACAGGGTATCAGCCCCAGCATTTT

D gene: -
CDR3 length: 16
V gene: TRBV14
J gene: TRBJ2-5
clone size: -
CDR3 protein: CASSQERGQMQETQYF
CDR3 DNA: TGTGCCAGCAGCCAAGAAAGAGGACAGATGCAAGAGACCCAGTACTTC

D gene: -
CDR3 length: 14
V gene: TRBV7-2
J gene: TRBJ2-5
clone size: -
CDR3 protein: CASSLVVSPKTQYF
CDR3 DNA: TGTGCCAGCAGCTTAGTAGTTAGCCCGAAGACCCAGTACTTC

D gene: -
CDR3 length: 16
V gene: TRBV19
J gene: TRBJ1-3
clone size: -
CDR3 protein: CASSIDHGFSGNTIYF
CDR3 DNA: TGTGCCAGTAGTATAGATCACGGATTCTCTGGAAACACCATATATTTT

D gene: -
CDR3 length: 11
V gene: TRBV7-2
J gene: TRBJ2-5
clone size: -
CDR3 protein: CASSPGETQYF
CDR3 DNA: TGTGCCAGCAGCCCCGGGGAGACCCAGTACTTC

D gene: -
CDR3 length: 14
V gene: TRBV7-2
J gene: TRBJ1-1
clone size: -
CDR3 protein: CASREGLGGTEAFF
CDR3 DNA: TGTGCCAGCAGAGAGGGGTTGGGGGGCACTGAAGCTTTCTTT

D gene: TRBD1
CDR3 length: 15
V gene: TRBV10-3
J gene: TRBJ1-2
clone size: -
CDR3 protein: CAISESGQLSGGYTF
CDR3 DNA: TGTGCCATCAGTGAGTCGGGACAGTTATCGGGTGGCTACACCTTC

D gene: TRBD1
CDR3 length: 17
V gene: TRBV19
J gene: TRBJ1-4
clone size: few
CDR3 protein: CASSRDRGRGGNEKLFF
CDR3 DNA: TGTGCCAGTAGTAGGGACAGGGGCCGCGGTGGGAATGAAAAACTGTTTTTT

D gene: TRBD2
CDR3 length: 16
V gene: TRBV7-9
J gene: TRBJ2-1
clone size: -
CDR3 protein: CASSSNRTSGSHEQFF
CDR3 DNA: TGTGCCAGCAGCTCGAACCGGACTAGCGGGAGCCATGAGCAGTTCTTC

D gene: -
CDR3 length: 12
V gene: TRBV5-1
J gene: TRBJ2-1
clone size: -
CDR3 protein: CASSLASGEQFF
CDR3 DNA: TGCGCCAGCAGCTTGGCATCGGGTGAGCAGTTCTTC

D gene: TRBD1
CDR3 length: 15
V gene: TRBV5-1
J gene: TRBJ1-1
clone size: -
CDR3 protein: CASSLTGGADTEAFF
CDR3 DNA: TGCGCCAGCAGCTTAACAGGGGGCGCCGACACTGAAGCTTTCTTT

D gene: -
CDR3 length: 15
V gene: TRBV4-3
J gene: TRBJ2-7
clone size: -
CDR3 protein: CASSPLVPSSYEQYF
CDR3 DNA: TGCGCCAGCAGCCCCCTTGTCCCAAGCTCCTACGAGCAGTACTTC

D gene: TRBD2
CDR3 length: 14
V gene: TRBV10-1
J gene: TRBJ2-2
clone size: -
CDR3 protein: CASRSGVNTGELFF
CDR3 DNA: TGCGCCAGCAGGAGCGGGGTGAACACCGGGGAGCTGTTTTTT

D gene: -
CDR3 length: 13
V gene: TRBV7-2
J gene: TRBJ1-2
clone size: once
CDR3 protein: CASSPQTGYGYTF
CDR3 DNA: TGTGCCAGCAGCCCGCAGACAGGATATGGCTACACCTTC

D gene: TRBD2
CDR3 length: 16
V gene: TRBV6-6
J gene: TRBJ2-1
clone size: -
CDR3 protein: CASSYGGTSGKDEQFF
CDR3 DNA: TGTGCCAGCAGTTACGGGGGGACTAGCGGGAAAGATGAGCAGTTCTTC

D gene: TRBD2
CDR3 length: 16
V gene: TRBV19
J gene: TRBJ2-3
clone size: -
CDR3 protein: CASSGLAGVSTDTQYF
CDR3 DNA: TGTGCCAGTAGCGGACTAGCGGGGGTCAGCACAGATACGCAGTATTTT

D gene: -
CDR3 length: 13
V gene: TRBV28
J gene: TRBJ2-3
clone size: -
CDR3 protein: CASMGAGTDTQYF
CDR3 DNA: TGTGCCAGCATGGGAGCGGGCACAGATACGCAGTATTTT

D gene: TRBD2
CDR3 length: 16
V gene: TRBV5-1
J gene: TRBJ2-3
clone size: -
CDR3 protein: CASSMTSGGRTDTQYF
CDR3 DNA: TGCGCCAGCAGCATGACTAGCGGGGGGCGCACAGATACGCAGTATTTT

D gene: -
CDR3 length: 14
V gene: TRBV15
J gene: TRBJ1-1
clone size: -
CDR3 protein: CATSARDMNTEAFF
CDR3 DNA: TGTGCCACCAGTGCGAGGGACATGAACACTGAAGCTTTCTTT

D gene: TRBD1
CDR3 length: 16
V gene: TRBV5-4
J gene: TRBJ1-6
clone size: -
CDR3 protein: CASRAGVTGVHSPLHF
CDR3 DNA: TGTGCCAGCAGAGCGGGGGTGACAGGGGTACATTCACCCCTCCACTTT

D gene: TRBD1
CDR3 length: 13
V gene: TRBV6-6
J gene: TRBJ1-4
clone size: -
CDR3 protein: CASRGTEGEKLFF
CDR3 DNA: TGTGCCAGCAGGGGGACAGAGGGGGAAAAACTGTTTTTT

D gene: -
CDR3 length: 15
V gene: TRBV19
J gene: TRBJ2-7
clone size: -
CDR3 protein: CASSIVGGPPYEQYF
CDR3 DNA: TGTGCCAGTAGTATAGTTGGGGGCCCTCCCTACGAGCAGTACTTC

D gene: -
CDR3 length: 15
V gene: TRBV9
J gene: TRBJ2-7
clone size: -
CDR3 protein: CASPLSGTEGYEQYF
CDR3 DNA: TGTGCCAGCCCCCTGAGCGGAACGGAGGGGTACGAGCAGTACTTC

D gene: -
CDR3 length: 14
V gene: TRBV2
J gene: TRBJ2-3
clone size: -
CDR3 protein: CASTDLLGTDTQYF
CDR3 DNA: TGTGCCAGCACCGACCTACTAGGGACAGATACGCAGTATTTT

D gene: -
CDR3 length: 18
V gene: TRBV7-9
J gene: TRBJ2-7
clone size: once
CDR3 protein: CASSPRRLGQTGSYEQYF
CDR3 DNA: TGTGCCAGCAGCCCCAGGCGACTAGGGCAAACAGGGTCCTACGAGCAGTACTTC

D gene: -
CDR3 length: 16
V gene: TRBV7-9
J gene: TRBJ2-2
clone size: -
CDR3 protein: CASSSLLVANTGELFF
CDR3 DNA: TGTGCCAGCAGCTCCTTATTAGTTGCGAACACCGGGGAGCTGTTTTTT

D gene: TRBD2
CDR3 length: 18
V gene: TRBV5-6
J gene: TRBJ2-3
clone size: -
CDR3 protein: CASSFRRGAPRSTDTQYF
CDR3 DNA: TGTGCCAGCAGCTTCCGGCGGGGGGCCCCCCGGAGCACAGATACGCAGTATTTT

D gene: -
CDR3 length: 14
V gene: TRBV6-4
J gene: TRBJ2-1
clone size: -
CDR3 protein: CASSLDRTTDEQFF
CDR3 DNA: TGTGCCAGCAGCCTCGACAGGACGACGGATGAGCAGTTCTTC

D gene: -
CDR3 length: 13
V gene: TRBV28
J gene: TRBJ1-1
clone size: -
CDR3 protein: CASTTRPNTEAFF
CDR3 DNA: TGTGCCAGCACGACCCGGCCAAACACTGAAGCTTTCTTT

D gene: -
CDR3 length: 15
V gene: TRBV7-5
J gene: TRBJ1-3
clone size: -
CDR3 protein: CARARCGSSGNTIYF
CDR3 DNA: TGTGCCAGGGCTAGGTGCGGGAGCTCTGGAAACACCATATATTTT

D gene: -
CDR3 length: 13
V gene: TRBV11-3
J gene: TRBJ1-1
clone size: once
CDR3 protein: CASSLQENTEAFF
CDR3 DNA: TGTGCCAGCAGCCTACAGGAGAACACTGAAGCTTTCTTT

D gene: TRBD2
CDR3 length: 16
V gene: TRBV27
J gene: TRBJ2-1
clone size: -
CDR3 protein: CASRRTSGRIYNEQFF
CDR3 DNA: TGTGCCAGCAGACGCACTAGCGGGCGTATCTACAATGAGCAGTTCTTC

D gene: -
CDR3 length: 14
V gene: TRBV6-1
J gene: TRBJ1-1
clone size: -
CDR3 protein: CASSEGLRNTEAFF
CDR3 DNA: TGTGCCAGCAGTGAGGGACTTCGAAACACTGAAGCTTTCTTT

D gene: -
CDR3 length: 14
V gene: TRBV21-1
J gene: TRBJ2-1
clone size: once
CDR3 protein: CASEDSGRLDEQFF
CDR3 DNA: TGTGCCAGCGAGGATAGCGGGAGGCTCGATGAGCAGTTCTTC

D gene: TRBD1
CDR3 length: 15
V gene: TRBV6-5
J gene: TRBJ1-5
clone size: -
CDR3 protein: CASGPRGGRSQPQHF
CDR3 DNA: TGTGCCAGCGGACCCAGGGGGGGGCGGTCTCAGCCCCAGCATTTT

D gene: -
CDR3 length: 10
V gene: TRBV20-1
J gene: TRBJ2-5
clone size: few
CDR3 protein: CSAHEETQYF
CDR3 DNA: TGCAGTGCGCACGAAGAGACCCAGTACTTC

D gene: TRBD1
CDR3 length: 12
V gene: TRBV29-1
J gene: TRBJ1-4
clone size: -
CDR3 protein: CSVRQGREKLFF
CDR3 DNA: TGCAGCGTCCGACAGGGAAGGGAAAAACTGTTTTTT

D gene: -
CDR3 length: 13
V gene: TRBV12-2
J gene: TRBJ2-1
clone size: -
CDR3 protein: CASRRGAYNEQFF
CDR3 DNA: TGTGCAAGTCGGCGGGGGGCCTACAATGAGCAGTTCTTC

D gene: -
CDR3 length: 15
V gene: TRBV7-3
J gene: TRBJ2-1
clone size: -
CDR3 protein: CASSPRRDSYNEQFF
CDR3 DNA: TGTGCCAGCAGCCCTCGCCGGGACTCCTACAATGAGCAGTTCTTC

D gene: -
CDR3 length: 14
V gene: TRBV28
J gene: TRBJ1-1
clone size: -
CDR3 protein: CASSRRGKNTEAFF
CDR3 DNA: TGTGCCAGCAGCCGGCGGGGGAAAAACACTGAAGCTTTCTTT

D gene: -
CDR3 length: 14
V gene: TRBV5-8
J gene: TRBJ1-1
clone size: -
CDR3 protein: CASSWASVNTEAFF
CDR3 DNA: TGTGCCAGCAGCTGGGCGTCGGTGAACACTGAAGCTTTCTTT

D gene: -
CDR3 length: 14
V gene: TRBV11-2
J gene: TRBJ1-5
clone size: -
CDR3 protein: CASSLQQGGQPQHF
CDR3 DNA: TGTGCCAGCAGCTTGCAACAGGGCGGACAGCCCCAGCATTTT

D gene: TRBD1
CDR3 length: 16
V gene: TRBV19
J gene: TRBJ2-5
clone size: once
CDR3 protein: CASSIRTGGASGTQYF
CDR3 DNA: TGTGCCAGTAGTATACGGACAGGGGGCGCTTCTGGGACCCAGTACTTC

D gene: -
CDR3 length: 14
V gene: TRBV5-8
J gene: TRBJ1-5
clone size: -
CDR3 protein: CASSQDRDYQPQHF
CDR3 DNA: TGTGCCAGCAGTCAGGACAGAGACTACCAGCCCCAGCATTTT